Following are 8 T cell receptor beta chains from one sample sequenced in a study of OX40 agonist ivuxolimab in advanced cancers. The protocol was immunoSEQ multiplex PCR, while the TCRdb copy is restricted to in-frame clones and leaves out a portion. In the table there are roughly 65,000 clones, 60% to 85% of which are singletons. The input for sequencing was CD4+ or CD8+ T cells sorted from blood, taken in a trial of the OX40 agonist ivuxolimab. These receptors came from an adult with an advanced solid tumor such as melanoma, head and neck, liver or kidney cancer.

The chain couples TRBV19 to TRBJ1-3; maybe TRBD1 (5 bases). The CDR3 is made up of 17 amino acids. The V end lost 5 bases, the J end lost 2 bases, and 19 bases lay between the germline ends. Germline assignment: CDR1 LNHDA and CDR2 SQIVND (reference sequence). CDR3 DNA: TGTGCCAGTAGTTCGTACCGGGACTCCGAAACTGGAAACACCATATATTTT. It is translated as CASSSYRDSETGNTIYF.

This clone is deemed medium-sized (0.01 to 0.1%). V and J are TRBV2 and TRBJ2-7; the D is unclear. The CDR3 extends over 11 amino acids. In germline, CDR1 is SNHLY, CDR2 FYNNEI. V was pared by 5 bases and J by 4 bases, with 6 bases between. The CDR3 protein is CASSSIYEQYF. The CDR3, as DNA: TGTGCCAGCAGTTCCATTTACGAGCAGTACTTC.

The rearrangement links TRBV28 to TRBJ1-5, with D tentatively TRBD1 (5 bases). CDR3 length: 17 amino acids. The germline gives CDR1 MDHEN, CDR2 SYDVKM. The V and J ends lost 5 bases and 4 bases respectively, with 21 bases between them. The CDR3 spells CASSPHRGGAGNQPQHF. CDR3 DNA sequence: TGTGCCAGCAGTCCGCACCGGGGCGGGGCGGGTAATCAGCCCCAGCATTTT.

CDR3 sequence reads: CASSPGQASYEQYF. CDR3 in DNA: TGTGCCAGCAGCCCAGGACAGGCCTCCTACGAGCAGTACTTC. The chain joins TRBV11-3 to TRBJ2-7, with 7 bases matching TRBD1. The CDR3 is 14 amino acids. With 5 bases clipped from V and 0 bases from J, the junction kept 4 bases outside the gene matches. Germline V gene sequence: CDR1 SGHNT, CDR2 YENEEA.

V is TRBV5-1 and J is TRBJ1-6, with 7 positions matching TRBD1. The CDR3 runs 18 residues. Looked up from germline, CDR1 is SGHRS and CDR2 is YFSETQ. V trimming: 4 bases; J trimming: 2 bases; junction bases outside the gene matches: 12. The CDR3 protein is CASSRTQGGSAYNSPLHF. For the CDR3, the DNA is TGCGCCAGCAGCCGCACCCAGGGGGGTTCGGCCTATAATTCACCCCTCCACTTT. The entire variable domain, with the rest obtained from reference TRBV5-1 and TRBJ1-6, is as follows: KAGVTQTPRYLIKTRGQQVTLSCSPISGHRSVSWYQQTPGQGLQFLFEYFSETQRNKGNFPGRFSGRQFSNSRSEMNVSTLELGDSALYLCASSRTQGGSAYNSPLHFGNGTRLTVT.

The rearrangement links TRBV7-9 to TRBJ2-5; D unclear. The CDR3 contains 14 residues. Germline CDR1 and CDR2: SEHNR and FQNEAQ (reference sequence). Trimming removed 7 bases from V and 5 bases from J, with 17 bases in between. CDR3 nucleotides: TGTGCCAGCACTCGGCCCGGGTCCTATGAGACCCAGTACTTC. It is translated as CASTRPGSYETQYF.

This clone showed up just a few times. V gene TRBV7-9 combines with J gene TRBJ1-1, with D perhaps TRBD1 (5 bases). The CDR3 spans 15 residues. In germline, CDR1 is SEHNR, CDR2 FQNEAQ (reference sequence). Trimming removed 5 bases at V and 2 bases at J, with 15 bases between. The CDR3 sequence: CASSANLGVNTEAFF. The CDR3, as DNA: TGTGCCAGCAGCGCCAACTTAGGGGTTAACACTGAAGCTTTCTTT.

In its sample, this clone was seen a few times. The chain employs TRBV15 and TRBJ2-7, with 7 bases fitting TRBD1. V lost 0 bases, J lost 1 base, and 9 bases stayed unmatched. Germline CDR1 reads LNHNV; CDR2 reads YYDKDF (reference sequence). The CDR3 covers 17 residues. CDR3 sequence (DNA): TGTGCCACCAGCAGAGATCTGAGAGGGGGCCTATCCTACGAGCAGTACTTC. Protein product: CATSRDLRGGLSYEQYF.